A single sample gave rise to the 4 T cell receptor beta chains below, sequenced in a study of shared clonotypes between healthy human individuals. This table comes from immunoSEQ multiplex PCR, and its TCRdb copy is limited to in-frame clones, with some not included. The table lists about 2.3 million clones, just under 95% of them singletons. Sequencing was done on a sample of naive CD4+ T cells from PBMCs. Regarding subset: CD45RA+ positively selected. All receptors come from a man younger than 35 in good health. Some clones in this sample may be carry-over from other donors' samples.

Turning to this clone: The same CDR3 is also encoded by other DNA sequences in this sample. The chain combines TRBV2 with TRBJ1-1; D gene ambiguous. V lost 3 bases and J 0 bases, leaving 5 bases between the germline ends. This CDR3 is 13 amino acids long. From germline, CDR1 is SNHLY and CDR2 FYNNEI. This CDR3 reads CASSDEMNTEAFF. In DNA form, the CDR3 reads TGTGCCAGCAGTGATGAGATGAACACTGAAGCTTTCTTT.

On this clone itself: Within the sample, other DNA sequences also encode this same CDR3. The chain links TRBV7-2 to TRBJ1-2, with TRBD1 identical over 8 bases. CDR1 is SGHTA, CDR2 FQGNSA, per germline. V lost 5 bases, J lost 4 bases, and 6 bases stayed unmatched. This CDR3 region has 14 residues. The CDR3 nucleotides are TGTGCCAGCAGCCAAGACAGGGGAATCTATGGCTACACCTTC. Protein sequence: CASSQDRGIYGYTF.

The chain uses TRBV7-2 and TRBJ2-7; TRBD2 might be the D (6 bases). This CDR3 contains 16 residues. The germline V gene encodes CDR1 SGHTA and CDR2 FQGNSA. Trimming removed 3 bases at V and 0 bases at J, with 15 bases between. The CDR3 DNA reads as TGTGCCAGCAGCTTCCTCCTAGCGAGGAGCTCCTACGAGCAGTACTTC. Protein product: CASSFLLARSSYEQYF.

In DNA form, the CDR3 reads TGTGCCAGCAGTGAATTCCCGTCTAGCAATCAGCCCCAGCATTTT. Protein product: CASSEFPSSNQPQHF. The chain joins TRBV6-1 to TRBJ1-5; D remains unclear. V lost 2 bases to trimming and J lost 0 bases, with 8 bases between them. There are 15 residues in the CDR3. Germline V gives CDR1 MNHNS, CDR2 SASEGT.